One sample yielded the 2 T cell receptor beta chains listed below, sequenced in a study of memory CD4+ T cells and cytomegalovirus serostatus (dated by TCRdb to between 2017 and 2020). Library construction relied on the immunoSEQ multiplex PCR assay. What TCRdb holds here is the immuneACCESS table cut down to in-frame rearrangements. Part of the clones is not present; checked against another copy, under half of the missing clones reflect an unresolved V gene, and the others are unexplained. The sample table lists tens of thousands of clones, around 83% of them with a count of one. Together, the top ten hold about 1.3% of the sample. Single viable CD3+CD4+CD8-CD45RO+ cells were sorted as memory CD4+ T cells on a FACSAria II. The sequenced sample was memory CD4+ T cells from blood. The receptors originated from an adult in good health and CMV-seropositive.

The chain couples TRBV7-2 to TRBJ1-1; TRBD1 aligns across 7 bases. The trim removed 4 bases at V and 4 bases at J, leaving 9 bases unmatched. Germline V gene data show CDR1 as SGHTA and CDR2 as FQGNSA. There are 15 residues in the CDR3. The DNA of the CDR3 is TGTGCCAGCAGCTCGGAGTACAGGGGAGGCACTGAAGCTTTCTTT. Encoded protein: CASSSEYRGGTEAFF.

The V call is TRBV6-1, the J call TRBJ2-1, with D possibly being TRBD2 (5 bases). Between the trimmed V and J ends, which lost 4 bases and 6 bases, there was a span of 13 bases. The length of the CDR3 is 14 residues. CDR1 and CDR2 from the germline V gene are MNHNS and SASEGT. DNA of the CDR3: TGTGCCAGCAGTGGGTTTCAGAGCGGCAATGAGCAGTTCTTC. It is translated as CASSGFQSGNEQFF.